These T cell receptor beta chains were read from a single sample in a study of a mutant IDH1 vaccine in newly diagnosed glioma. These TCRs are of unknown antigen specificity. Sequencing used immunoSEQ multiplex PCR; TCRdb keeps in-frame clones, though not all of them. The sample includes tens of thousands of clones, approximately 89% of them seen just once. Here the sequenced sample was PBMCs, taken from a glioma patient whose treatment included an IDH1 peptide vaccine. The origin of the receptors is a woman aged 35 to 49 with glioma. Each CDR3 is given with its conserved first and last residue. Each record gives: V gene, D gene, J gene, CDR3 length, clone size, CDR3 protein, CDR3 DNA. The D gene is left open where the match is weak. Expanded clones are given a class, and other clones once, few, many or no size at all.

>TRBV25-1|NA|TRBJ2-5|12|NA
CASSAFDGTQYF
TGTGCCAGCAGTGCCTTCGACGGGACCCAGTACTTC
>TRBV5-1|NA|TRBJ2-1|15|NA
CASNQARDGYNEQFF
TGCGCCAGCAACCAAGCCCGGGACGGATACAATGAGCAGTTCTTC
>TRBV7-8|NA|TRBJ2-7|15|NA
CASSLETGRSYEQYF
TGTGCCAGCAGCCTAGAGACAGGAAGATCCTACGAGCAGTACTTC
>TRBV2|NA|TRBJ2-2|16|NA
CASSGPTGTNTGELFF
TGTGCCAGCAGTGGACCCACCGGGACTAACACCGGGGAGCTGTTTTTT
>TRBV6-5|TRBD1|TRBJ2-5|13|NA
CASTPTGRETQYF
TGTGCCAGCACCCCGACAGGGAGAGAGACCCAGTACTTC
>TRBV27|NA|TRBJ1-5|14|NA
CASRMSSVGQPQHF
TGTGCCAGCAGGATGTCTTCCGTGGGTCAGCCCCAGCATTTT
>TRBV18|TRBD2|TRBJ2-1|18|NA
CASSPPTSGSDNYNEQFF
TGTGCCAGCTCACCACCGACTAGCGGGAGCGACAATTACAATGAGCAGTTCTTC
>TRBV7-2|TRBD1|TRBJ1-1|14|NA
CATQTLRGRTEAFF
TGTGCCACCCAAACGCTAAGGGGGCGCACTGAAGCTTTCTTT
>TRBV4-3|NA|TRBJ2-7|14|NA
CASSQKFGFSEQYF
TGCGCCAGCAGCCAAAAATTTGGGTTCAGCGAGCAGTACTTC
>TRBV4-1|NA|TRBJ2-3|13|NA
CASKAGLTDTQYF
TGCGCCAGCAAGGCGGGGCTCACAGATACGCAGTATTTT
>TRBV7-2|NA|TRBJ1-5|13|NA
CASSGLQPGPQHF
TGTGCCAGCAGCGGTCTGCAACCCGGGCCCCAGCATTTT
>TRBV14|TRBD2|TRBJ2-1|18|NA
CASSPRTSGGLGDNEQFF
TGTGCCAGCAGCCCAAGGACTAGCGGGGGTCTCGGGGACAATGAGCAGTTCTTC
>TRBV19|TRBD1|TRBJ1-2|17|NA
CASSAQTGGLTNYGYTF
TGTGCCAGTAGTGCCCAGACAGGGGGATTGACTAACTATGGCTACACCTTC
>TRBV10-3|TRBD1|TRBJ2-7|13|once
CAITPGTAYEQYF
TGTGCCATCACCCCTGGGACAGCCTACGAGCAGTACTTC
>TRBV14|NA|TRBJ1-4|16|NA
CASSQGDLTTNEKLFF
TGTGCCAGCAGCCAAGGGGACTTAACAACTAATGAAAAACTGTTTTTT
>TRBV5-1|NA|TRBJ2-3|18|NA
CASSLAQVAWGSTDTQYF
TGCGCCAGCAGCTTGGCCCAGGTAGCATGGGGCTCCACAGATACGCAGTATTTT
>TRBV6-6|TRBD1|TRBJ1-3|13|few
CASSRGQGNTIYF
TGTGCCAGCAGCAGGGGGCAGGGAAACACCATATATTTT
>TRBV27|NA|TRBJ2-1|13|NA
CASSFMRYNEQFF
TGTGCCAGCAGTTTTATGCGCTACAATGAGCAGTTCTTC
>TRBV7-2|TRBD2|TRBJ2-7|14|NA
CASRDTSGPYEQYF
TGTGCCAGCAGGGATACTAGCGGCCCCTACGAGCAGTACTTC
>TRBV20-1|NA|TRBJ2-3|10|NA
CSARTDTQYF
TGCAGTGCTCGCACAGATACGCAGTATTTT
>TRBV18|TRBD2|TRBJ2-5|17|few
CASSPGTQRGGKETQYF
TGTGCCAGCTCACCAGGAACCCAGCGGGGGGGAAAAGAGACCCAGTACTTC
>TRBV2|NA|TRBJ2-7|14|NA
CASKREEVDYEQYF
TGTGCCAGCAAACGAGAAGAAGTTGACTACGAGCAGTACTTC
>TRBV4-2|NA|TRBJ2-2|12|once
CASSHGPGELFF
TGTGCCAGCAGCCATGGACCCGGGGAGCTGTTTTTT
>TRBV27|NA|TRBJ2-3|15|NA
CASSFLGGRSDTQYF
TGTGCCAGCAGTTTTTTGGGGGGGCGCTCAGATACGCAGTATTTT
>TRBV6-5|NA|TRBJ1-5|15|NA
CASSYQWGISQPQHF
TGTGCCAGCAGTTACCAATGGGGGATTTCTCAGCCCCAGCATTTT
>TRBV27|TRBD1|TRBJ2-7|17|NA
CASRLSGQGARSYEQYF
TGTGCCAGCAGGCTTTCGGGACAGGGGGCAAGATCCTACGAGCAGTACTTC
>TRBV7-9|TRBD1|TRBJ1-1|15|few
CASSETGKMNTEAFF
TGTGCCAGCAGCGAGACAGGGAAAATGAACACTGAAGCTTTCTTT
>TRBV6-6|NA|TRBJ1-5|12|NA
CASSYGQQPQHF
TGTGCCAGCAGTTACGGACAACAGCCCCAGCATTTT
>TRBV5-1|NA|TRBJ2-3|11|NA
CASSNTDTQYF
TGCGCCAGCAGCAACACAGATACGCAGTATTTT
>TRBV7-9|NA|TRBJ2-7|14|NA
CASSLPDRIYEQYF
TGTGCCAGCAGCTTGCCAGACCGTATCTACGAGCAGTACTTC
>TRBV7-7|TRBD2|TRBJ2-2|15|once
CASSSGGALAGELFF
TGTGCTAGCAGCTCGGGGGGGGCTCTGGCCGGGGAGCTGTTTTTT
>TRBV19|TRBD1|TRBJ2-2|15|NA
CASRNRGRDTGELFF
TGTGCCAGTAGAAACAGGGGGAGAGACACCGGGGAGCTGTTTTTT
>TRBV19|NA|TRBJ1-1|13|NA
CASSIGAYTEAFF
TGTGCCAGTAGTATCGGGGCTTACACTGAAGCTTTCTTT
>TRBV30|TRBD2|TRBJ2-7|17|NA
CAWTTSALAGVSYEQYF
TGTGCCTGGACTACTTCCGCCTTAGCGGGAGTTTCCTACGAGCAGTACTTC
>TRBV28|NA|TRBJ2-7|13|NA
CASSSGAVYEQYF
TGTGCCAGCAGTTCAGGGGCGGTCTACGAGCAGTACTTC
>TRBV4-2|TRBD1|TRBJ1-4|17|NA
CASSHDTGTGGVEKLFF
TGTGCCAGCAGCCACGACACCGGGACAGGGGGCGTTGAAAAACTGTTTTTT
>TRBV6-4|NA|TRBJ2-4|13|NA
CASKGKNKNIQYF
TGTGCCAGCAAGGGGAAAAACAAAAACATTCAGTACTTC
>TRBV4-3|NA|TRBJ2-3|16|few
CASSQDYGKSTDTQYF
TGCGCCAGCAGCCAAGATTATGGGAAAAGCACAGATACGCAGTATTTT
>TRBV30|NA|TRBJ2-1|14|once
CAWTPGFQYNEQFF
TGTGCCTGGACCCCCGGTTTCCAATACAATGAGCAGTTCTTC
>TRBV2|NA|TRBJ1-2|14|NA
CASSPTSGAYGYTF
TGTGCCAGCAGTCCTACATCCGGGGCCTATGGCTACACCTTC
>TRBV7-9|NA|TRBJ1-1|15|NA
CASSASGGRATEAFF
TGTGCCAGCAGCGCGAGTGGCGGGAGAGCCACTGAAGCTTTCTTT
>TRBV7-8|TRBD2|TRBJ2-7|13|NA
CASSLDGEGEQYF
TGTGCCAGCAGCTTAGATGGGGAGGGGGAGCAGTACTTC